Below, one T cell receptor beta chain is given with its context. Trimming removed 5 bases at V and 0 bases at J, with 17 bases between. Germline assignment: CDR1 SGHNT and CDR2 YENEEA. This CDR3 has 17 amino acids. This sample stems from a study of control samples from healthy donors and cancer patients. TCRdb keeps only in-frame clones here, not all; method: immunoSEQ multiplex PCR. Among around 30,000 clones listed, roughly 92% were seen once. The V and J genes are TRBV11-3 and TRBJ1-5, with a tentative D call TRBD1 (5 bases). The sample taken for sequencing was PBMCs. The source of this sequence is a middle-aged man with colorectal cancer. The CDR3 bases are TGTGCCAGCAGCCTCGGGACGGAGTCTTATAGCAATCAGCCCCAGCATTTT. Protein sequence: CASSLGTESYSNQPQHF.